These 25 T cell receptor beta chains came from one sample sequenced in a study of human T cells and chemical hapten exposure. TCRdb re-derived calls from the RACE reads in MiXCR, one entry per CDR3 protein. The sample contains about 270,000 distinct CDR3 sequences, around 7% of which appear only once. Time point described: pre-sensitization, week 0. Indicated treatment: therapeutic diphenylcyclopropenone sensitization with weekly scalp DPC. Sequenced material: whole blood, taken in connection with sensitization to the hapten diphenylcyclopropenone (DPC). These receptors all come from a man younger than 30 with alopecia areata. Some clones in this sample may be carry-over from other donors' samples.

The DNA of the CDR3 is TGTGCCAGCAGCTATAATTCGCAGACAGATTCGAGCTCCTACGAGCAGTACTTC. Amino acids: CASSYNSQTDSSSYEQYF. The chain combines TRBV7-2 with TRBJ2-7; the D gene is possibly TRBD1 (5 bases). The germline gives CDR1 SGHTA, CDR2 FQGNSA. With 4 bases removed from V and 0 bases from J, the gap between germline ends came to 22 bases. The CDR3 runs 18 residues.

This clonotype was seen more than once but under ten times. The chain links TRBV20-1 to TRBJ1-2; D unresolved. This CDR3 is built from 14 residues. Trimming cost V 5 bases and J 0 bases, with 13 bases left between them. Germline-derived CDR1 and CDR2 are DFQATT and SNEGSKA (reference sequence). The CDR3 DNA reads TGCAGTGCTCTTAGGCCCCGCTCTAACTATGGCTACACCTTC. Its translation is CSALRPRSNYGYTF.

At least ten counts were recorded for this clonotype. The chain recombines TRBV29-1 with TRBJ1-3; tentative D call: TRBD1 (6 bases). V was cut by 7 bases and J by 0 bases, with 10 bases left in between. This CDR3 contains 13 residues. Germline CDR1 SQVTM, CDR2 ANQGSEA. The CDR3 protein is CSARQVSGNTIYF. DNA of the CDR3: TGCAGCGCTCGACAGGTCTCTGGAAACACCATATATTTT. The whole variable domain, remainder taken from reference TRBV29-1 and TRBJ1-3, is SAVISQKPSRDICQRGTSLTIQCQVDSQVTMMFWYRQQPGQSLTLIATANQGSEATYESGFVIDKFPISRPNLTFSTLTVSNMSPEDSSIYLCSARQVSGNTIYFGEGSWLTVV.

The rearrangement links TRBV20-1 to TRBJ2-1; D unclear. Trimming cost V 2 bases and J 9 bases, with 8 bases left between them. The CDR3 sequence is 11 residues long. The germline V gene encodes CDR1 DFQATT and CDR2 SNEGSKA (reference sequence). In nucleotides, the CDR3 is TGCAGTGCTAGATTTATAGGTGAGCAGTTCTTC. It translates to CSARFIGEQFF.

This clonotype showed up just a few times. This chain connects TRBV4-1 to TRBJ1-1; no definite D call. CDR3 size: 12 residues. CDR1 and CDR2 (germline): MGHRA, YSYEKL. The ends were cut back, 1 base at V and 7 bases at J, with 7 bases in the middle. The CDR3 loop is CASSQGRLEAFF. Here the CDR3 DNA reads TGCGCCAGCAGCCAAGGACGGCTTGAAGCTTTCTTT.

The chain employs TRBV20-1 and TRBJ2-3; 9 nucleotides align to TRBD2. CDR1 and CDR2 from the germline V gene are DFQATT and SNEGSKA (reference sequence). J gave up 2 bases and V 3 bases, and 9 bases lay outside the gene matches. The CDR3 length is 16 residues. The DNA for the CDR3 is TGCAGTGCTAGGGTAGTAGCTAGCGGGACCACAGATACGCAGTATTTT. As protein: CSARVVASGTTDTQYF.

The rearrangement uses TRBV7-2 and TRBJ2-1; 8 nucleotides line up with TRBD1. Germline V CDR1 and CDR2: SGHTA, FQGNSA. The CDR3 sequence is 15 residues long. The V segment lost 5 bases and the J segment 6 bases; nucleotides outside the gene matches: 9. CDR3 region: CASSLDRASGNEQFF. CDR3 sequence (DNA): TGTGCCAGCAGCCTGGACAGGGCCTCGGGCAATGAGCAGTTCTTC.

This clonotype showed up many times. The chain uses TRBV6-2 or TRBV6-3 and TRBJ1-1, with D tentatively TRBD1 (6 bases). V lost 6 bases, J lost 10 bases, and 15 bases lay in between. The CDR3 loop spans 12 amino acids. Germline assignment: CDR1 MNHEY and CDR2 SVGEGT. CDR3 sequence (DNA): TGTGCCAGCAGGCCGACAGGCCCAGTAGCTTTCTTT. Translating it yields CASRPTGPVAFF.

The CDR3 bases are TGTGCCAACGACGCGGGGTATGGCTACACCTTC. This encodes CANDAGYGYTF. The chain joins TRBV2 to TRBJ1-2; D remains unclear. Trimming removed 10 bases from V and 5 bases from J, with 11 bases in between. The germline V gene encodes CDR1 SNHLY and CDR2 FYNNEI. The CDR3 contains 11 residues. Looking up the rest from reference TRBV2 and TRBJ1-2 gives the full variable domain: EPEVTQTPSHQVTQMGQEVILRCVPISNHLYFYWYRQILGQKVEFLVSFYNNEISEKSEIFDDQFSVERPDGSNFTLKIRSTKLEDSAMYFCANDAGYGYTFGSGTRLTVV.

This clonotype was seen many times. V usage is TRBV7-2 and J usage is TRBJ2-1; D may be TRBD2 (5 bases). With 3 bases removed from V and 0 bases from J, the gap between germline ends came to 9 bases. The V gene's germline CDR1 is SGHTA and CDR2 FQGNSA. The CDR3 consists of 15 residues. The CDR3 loop is CASSFLASSYNEQFF. The CDR3 bases are TGTGCCAGCAGCTTTTTAGCGAGCTCCTACAATGAGCAGTTCTTC. The variable domain in full, with the rest retrieved from reference TRBV7-2 and TRBJ2-1, is GAGVSQSPSNKVTEKGKDVELRCDPISGHTALYWYRQSLGQGLEFLIYFQGNSAPDKSGLPSDRFSAERTGGSVSTLTIQRTQQEDSAVYLCASSFLASSYNEQFFGPGTRLTVL.

The CDR3 nucleotides are TGTGCCAGCGGTGTCAGGAATTACGAGCAGTACTTC. Translation gives CASGVRNYEQYF. The chain employs TRBV2 and TRBJ2-7, with D unresolved. V lost 8 bases and J lost 4, with 12 bases in between. Germline loops: CDR1 SNHLY, CDR2 FYNNEI. CDR3 size: 12 residues.

The V and J genes are TRBV28 and TRBJ2-3; the match to TRBD1 covers 7 bases. Germline CDR1 and CDR2: MDHEN and SYDVKM. Losses at the gene ends were 5 bases for V and 5 bases for J; bases not matched to a gene: 16. The CDR3 contains 17 residues. The CDR3 DNA is TGTGCCAGCAGTGCCTCCGGGACAGTTAGGAAGGGAGATACGCAGTATTTT. As protein: CASSASGTVRKGDTQYF.

V is TRBV10-3 and J is TRBJ2-7; D is undetermined. This CDR3 is 14 amino acids long. Trimming cost V 0 bases and J 6 bases, with 12 bases left between them. Per germline, CDR1 ENHRY and CDR2 SYGVKD. CDR3 DNA: TGTGCCATCAGTGAGTCATTAAGGGCCCGCGAGCAGTACGTC. It specifies CAISESLRAREQYV.

This clonotype was seen at least ten times. The chain carries TRBV28 and TRBJ2-3, with 9 nucleotides matching TRBD2. V shed 2 bases, J shed 4 bases, and the junction held 4 bases outside the gene matches. The CDR3 runs 15 residues. CDR1 is MDHEN, CDR2 SYDVKM, per germline. CDR3 residues: CASSLGGLAPDTQYF. CDR3 nucleotide sequence: TGTGCCAGCAGTTTAGGCGGACTAGCGCCAGATACGCAGTATTTT.

This clonotype has a handful of counts. V is TRBV4-1 and J is TRBJ2-7; D assignment may be TRBD1 or TRBD2 (5 bases each). Trimming took 1 base from V and 1 from J, leaving 14 bases between them. CDR3 length equals 16 residues. Germline CDR1 is MGHRA and CDR2 is YSYEKL. CDR3 region: CASSQVPGPMSYEQYF. DNA for the CDR3: TGCGCCAGCAGCCAAGTACCGGGACCGATGTCCTACGAGCAGTACTTC.

This clonotype was seen a few times. In DNA form, the CDR3 reads TGTGCCAGCAGTTCCGACAGTCTCATGAACACTGAAGCTTTCTTT. It codes for CASSSDSLMNTEAFF. V is TRBV6-2 or TRBV6-3 and J is TRBJ1-1, with TRBD1 as a possible D gene (5 bases). This CDR3 contains 15 residues. The germline V and J ends were trimmed by 4 bases and 0 bases, with 12 bases remaining between them. Germline values: CDR1 MNHEY, CDR2 SVGEGT.

The chain recombines TRBV27 with TRBJ1-5, with 9 bases that match TRBD1. This CDR3 is built from 18 residues. Germline loops: CDR1 MNHEY, CDR2 SMNVEV (reference sequence). V shed 8 bases and J 2 bases; nucleotides not matched to a gene: 16. CDR3: CASRPGQGKAVGNQPQHF. Written as DNA, the CDR3 is TGTGCCAGCCGTCCGGGACAGGGAAAGGCGGTCGGCAATCAGCCCCAGCATTTT.

This clonotype was observed many times. V usage is TRBV28 and J usage is TRBJ1-2; TRBD1 agrees at 9 bases. The CDR3 is made up of 12 amino acids. The V gene end was trimmed by 8 bases and the J gene end by 6 bases; junction bases not matched to a gene: 4. The germline V gene has CDR1 MDHEN and CDR2 SYDVKM. The CDR3 region has the DNA TGTGCCAGCGGGACAGGGATTGATGGCTACACCTTC. Translating gives CASGTGIDGYTF.

This clonotype was seen once. V and J are TRBV7-9 and TRBJ2-1; 10 nucleotides agree with TRBD2. The V and J ends lost 4 bases and 2 bases, in that order; junction bases with no gene match: 5. Looked up from germline, CDR1 is SEHNR and CDR2 is FQNEAQ (reference sequence). This CDR3 is built from 16 residues. CDR3 bases: TGTGCCAGCAGCTCACCTAGCGGGGGCACCTACAATGAGCAGTTCTTC. This gives the protein CASSSPSGGTYNEQFF.

This clonotype has ten or more counts. The rearrangement uses TRBV4-3 and TRBJ2-5; D uncertain. Germline CDR1 LGHNA, CDR2 YSLEER. Trimming took 0 bases from V and 5 from J, leaving 13 bases between them. CDR3 length: 15 amino acids. CDR3 amino acids: CASSQDIGRRETQYF. The CDR3 DNA is TGCGCCAGCAGCCAAGATATCGGGCGTCGGGAGACCCAGTACTTC.

This clonotype was detected only a few times. This chain connects TRBV7-2 to TRBJ1-5; D is undetermined. The CDR3 spans 15 residues. CDR1 is SGHTA, CDR2 FQGNSA, per germline. The V gene lost 0 bases and the J gene lost 0 bases, with 6 bases spanning the gap. In DNA, the CDR3 is TGTGCCAGCAGCTTAGCCGGGATTAGCAATCAGCCCCAGCATTTT. Encoded protein: CASSLAGISNQPQHF.

The CDR3 is CASSPLTSGTRGEPQHF. The CDR3 bases are TGCGCCAGCAGCCCCCTGACCTCCGGGACTCGGGGGGAGCCCCAGCATTTT. V is TRBV4-1 and J is TRBJ1-5; D might be TRBD1 (5 bases). V was trimmed by 4 bases and J by 8 bases, leaving 24 bases between them. CDR1 and CDR2 from the germline V gene are MGHRA and YSYEKL. The CDR3 contains 17 residues.

The chain uses TRBV15 and TRBJ2-3, with 11 nucleotides matching TRBD2. After removal of 2 bases from V and 3 bases from J, the junction contained 7 bases not matched to a gene. Per germline, CDR1 LNHNV and CDR2 YYDKDF (reference sequence). This CDR3 comprises 17 residues. The CDR3 spells CATSRLLAGGLTDTQYF. CDR3 nucleotides: TGTGCCACCAGCAGACTTTTAGCGGGGGGGCTTACAGATACGCAGTATTTT.

The chain joins TRBV20-1 to TRBJ2-3, with no clear D. V was clipped by 6 bases and J by 4 bases, with 17 bases between them. There are 14 residues in the CDR3. Germline loops: CDR1 DFQATT, CDR2 SNEGSKA (reference sequence). In nucleotides, the CDR3 is TGCAGTGCCGAACATCCACTGGCCCCAGATACGCAGTATTTT. It yields the protein CSAEHPLAPDTQYF.

There are many counts of this clonotype. This sequence joins TRBV7-2 and TRBJ2-2, with D perhaps TRBD2 (5 bases). The ends were cut back, 1 base at V and 3 bases at J, with 9 bases in the middle. Germline CDR1 SGHTA, CDR2 FQGNSA. CDR3 length: 15 amino acids. The CDR3 is CASSLGVGDTGELFF. The CDR3 DNA reads TGTGCCAGCAGCTTAGGAGTCGGGGACACCGGGGAGCTGTTTTTT.